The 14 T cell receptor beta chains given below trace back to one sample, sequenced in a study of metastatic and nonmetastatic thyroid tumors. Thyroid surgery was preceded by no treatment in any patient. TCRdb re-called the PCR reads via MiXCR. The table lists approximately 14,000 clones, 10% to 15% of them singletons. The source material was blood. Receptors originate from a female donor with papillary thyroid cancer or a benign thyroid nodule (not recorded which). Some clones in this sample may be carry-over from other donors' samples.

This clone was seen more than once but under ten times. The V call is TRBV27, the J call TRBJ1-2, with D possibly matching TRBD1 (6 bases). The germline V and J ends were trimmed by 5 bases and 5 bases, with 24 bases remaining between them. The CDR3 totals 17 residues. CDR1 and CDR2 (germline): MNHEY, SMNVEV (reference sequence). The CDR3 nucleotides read TGTGCCAGCAGTCACCTCCGGGACAAAGGGAAGGGGTATGGCTACACCTTC. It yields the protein CASSHLRDKGKGYGYTF.

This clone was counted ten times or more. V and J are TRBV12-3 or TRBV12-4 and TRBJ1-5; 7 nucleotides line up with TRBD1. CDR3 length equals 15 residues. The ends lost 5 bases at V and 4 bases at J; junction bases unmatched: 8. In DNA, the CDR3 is TGTGCCAGCAGTCGACAGGGAGCCCAAAATCAGCCCCAGCATTTT. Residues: CASSRQGAQNQPQHF.

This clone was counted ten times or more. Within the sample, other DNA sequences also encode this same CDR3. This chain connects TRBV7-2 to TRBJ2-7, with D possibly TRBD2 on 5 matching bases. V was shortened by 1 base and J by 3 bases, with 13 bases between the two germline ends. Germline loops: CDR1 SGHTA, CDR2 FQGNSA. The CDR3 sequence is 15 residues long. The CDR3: CASSLEALAIYEQYF. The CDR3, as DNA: TGTGCCAGCAGCTTAGAGGCGCTAGCAATCTACGAGCAGTACTTC.

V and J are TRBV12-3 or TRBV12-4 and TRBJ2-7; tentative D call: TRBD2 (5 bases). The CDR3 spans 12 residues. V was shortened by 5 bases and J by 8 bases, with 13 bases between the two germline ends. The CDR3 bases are TGTGCCAGCAGTCCTCCCGGGATACAGCAGTACTTC. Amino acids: CASSPPGIQQYF.

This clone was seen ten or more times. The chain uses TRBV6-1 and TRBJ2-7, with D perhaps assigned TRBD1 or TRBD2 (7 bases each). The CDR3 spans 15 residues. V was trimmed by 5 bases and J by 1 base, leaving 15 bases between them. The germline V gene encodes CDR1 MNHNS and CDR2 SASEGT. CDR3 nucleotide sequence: TGTGCCAGCAGTTCGGCAGGGGGGGAATCCTACGAGCAGTACTTC. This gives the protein CASSSAGGESYEQYF.

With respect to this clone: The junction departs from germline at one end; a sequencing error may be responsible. The CDR3 protein is CATNGNREDSGGSHNEQLF. CDR3 DNA sequence: TGTGCCACCAACGGGAACAGGGAGGATTCCGGAGGCTCCCACAATGAGCAGCTCTTC. This chain connects TRBV24-1 to TRBJ2-1; perhaps D is TRBD1 or TRBD2 (6 bases each). Per the germline V gene, CDR1 is KGHDR and CDR2 is SFDVKD. The CDR3 is 19 residues long.

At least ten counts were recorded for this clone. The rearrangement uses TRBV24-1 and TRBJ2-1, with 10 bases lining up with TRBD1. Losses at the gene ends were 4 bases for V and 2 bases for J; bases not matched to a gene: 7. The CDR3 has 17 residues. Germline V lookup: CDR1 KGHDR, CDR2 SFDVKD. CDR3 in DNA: TGTGCCACCAGTGACCCCAGGACAGGGGGACCCTACAATGAGCAGTTCTTC. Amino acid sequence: CATSDPRTGGPYNEQFF.

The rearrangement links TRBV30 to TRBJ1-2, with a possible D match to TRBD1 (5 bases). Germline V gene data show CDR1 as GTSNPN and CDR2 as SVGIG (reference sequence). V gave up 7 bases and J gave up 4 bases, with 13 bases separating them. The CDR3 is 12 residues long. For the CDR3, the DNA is TGTGCCTACCAAGAGGGGCCCTATGGCTACACCTTC. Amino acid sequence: CAYQEGPYGYTF.

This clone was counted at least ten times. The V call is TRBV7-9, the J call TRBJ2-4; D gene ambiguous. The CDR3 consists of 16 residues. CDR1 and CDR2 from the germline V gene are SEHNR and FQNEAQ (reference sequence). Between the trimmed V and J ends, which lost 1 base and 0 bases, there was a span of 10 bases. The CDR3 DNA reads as TGTGCCAGCAGCTTAGGGATCAGTGGAGCCAAAAACATTCAGTACTTC. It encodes CASSLGISGAKNIQYF.

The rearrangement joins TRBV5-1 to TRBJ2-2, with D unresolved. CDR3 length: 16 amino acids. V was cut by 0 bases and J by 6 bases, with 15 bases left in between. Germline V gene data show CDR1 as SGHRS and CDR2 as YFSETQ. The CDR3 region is CASSLDPPDPSGELFF. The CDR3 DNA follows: TGCGCCAGCAGCTTGGATCCTCCCGACCCATCCGGGGAGCTGTTTTTT.

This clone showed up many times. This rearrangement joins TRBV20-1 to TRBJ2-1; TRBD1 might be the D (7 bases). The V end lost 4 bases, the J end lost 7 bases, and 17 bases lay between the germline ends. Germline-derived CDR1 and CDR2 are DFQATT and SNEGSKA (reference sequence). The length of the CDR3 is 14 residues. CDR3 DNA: TGCAGTGCTACTAGCGAGGGGGCGGATAATGAGCAGTTCTTC. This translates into CSATSEGADNEQFF.

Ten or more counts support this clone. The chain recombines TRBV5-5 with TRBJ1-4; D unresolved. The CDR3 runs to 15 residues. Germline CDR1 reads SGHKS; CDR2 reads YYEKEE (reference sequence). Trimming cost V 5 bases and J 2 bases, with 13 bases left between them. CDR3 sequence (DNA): TGTGCCAGCAGAAGTGGCGGACTCACTAATGAAAAACTGTTTTTT. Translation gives CASRSGGLTNEKLFF.

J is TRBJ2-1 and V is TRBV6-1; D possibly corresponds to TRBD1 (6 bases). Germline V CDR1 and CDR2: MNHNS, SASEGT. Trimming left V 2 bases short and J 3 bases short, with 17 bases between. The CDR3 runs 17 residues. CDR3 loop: CASSESVGAGFYNEQFF. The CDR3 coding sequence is TGTGCCAGCAGTGAAAGCGTGGGGGCAGGTTTCTACAATGAGCAGTTCTTC.

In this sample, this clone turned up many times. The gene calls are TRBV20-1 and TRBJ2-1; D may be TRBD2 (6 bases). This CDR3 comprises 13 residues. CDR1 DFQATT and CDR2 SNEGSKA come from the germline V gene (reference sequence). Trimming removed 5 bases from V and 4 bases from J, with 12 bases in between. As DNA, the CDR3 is TGCAGTGCTGGGGTTGGAGGGTACAATGAGCAGTTCTTC. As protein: CSAGVGGYNEQFF.